This note documents a single TCR beta chain sequence. This clone was seen just once. Its cognate antigen has yet to be identified. No base qualities exist here, and no much larger clone lies one base off it. The library was obtained by the immunoSEQ multiplex PCR assay. The multiplex PCR relied on a mix of 60 forward primers for TCR Vbeta segments and 13 reverse primers for TCR Jbeta segments. The CDR3 region of rearranged TCR beta genes was amplified from genomic DNA by a multiplex PCR assay. Amplified TCR beta libraries were sequenced as 87-base-pair reads on the Illumina HiSeq System. As for the original processing: In a later analysis, roughly 80 million unique TCR beta chains were counted across the approximately 640 repertoires, and roughly 11 million of these chains were shared by at least two donors. Raw reads were error-corrected and collapsed into unique sequences with a nearest-neighbor algorithm that merged closely related sequences to remove PCR and sequencing errors. To assign V, D and J gene segments, CDR3 sequences were aligned to IMGT reference sequences. Each retained sequence needed at least a six-nucleotide match to both a V gene segment and a J gene segment. A rearrangement was called productive if the CDR3 had no stop codons and remained in frame with V and J, and every other rearrangement was called non-productive. CDR3 was defined according to IMGT convention as the region running from the second conserved V-encoded cysteine to the conserved J-encoded phenylalanine. In an earlier analysis of 550 to 650 of the donors, sequences lacking an unambiguous match to a single V gene segment were excluded. An earlier analysis of around 600 of the donors classified V segments as functional when productive rearrangements were above 56.7% and as segregating when the standard deviation between donors was above 5%. A statistical classification framework was developed to diagnose cytomegalovirus status using the catalog of TCR beta chain sequences. V and J gene assignment, in a later analysis, came from comparing TCR nucleotide sequences with IMGT/GENE-DB human TR gene sequences. In a later analysis, CDR3 sequences and most-parsimonious VDJ recombination scenarios were assigned using the TCRdist pipeline. A later analysis defined each TCR beta chain by its CDR3 amino acid sequence plus V-gene family, and excluded reads lacking a unique V-gene family. To address suspected cross-contamination and a sequencing artifact, a later analysis removed several hundred highly shared, low-generation-probability nucleotide sequences. For each public chain, a later analysis derived a clonal expansion index from normalized ranks of inferred template counts within each repertoire. In a later analysis, generation probabilities were computed with a VDJ recombination model fitted to out-of-frame rearrangements, and the resulting probabilities were checked against IGoR. In a later analysis, TCR-TCR, TCR-HLA and TCR-CMV co-occurrence was scored with hypergeometric tests, and a repertoire-size bias correction was applied to TCR pairs. In a later analysis, false discovery rates were estimated by permuting HLA or CMV assignments 20 times. In a later analysis, co-occurring TCRs were grouped using DBSCAN, and TCRdist sequence similarity was added for clustering within HLA-allele-positive subsets. Repertoires with fewer than 30,000 or more than 120,000 public chains, plus five repertoires with anomalous nucleotide sharing, were excluded from co-occurrence clustering. As stored in TCRdb, this immuneACCESS dataset retains in-frame rearrangements with V and J assigned. A fraction of the clones does not appear; measured against another copy, unresolved V genes explain less than half of the discrepancy, and the remainder lacks a known reason. From that table come the V and J calls and clone size; the DNA was used to work out D and trimming. Across this sample there are about 160,000 clones, with roughly three quarters seen only once. Together, the top ten hold around 3.1% of the sample.

These data belong to a study of cytomegalovirus exposure and HLA in healthy donors (dated by TCRdb to about 2017). Describing the broader study: In an earlier analysis of some 610 of the donors, around 300 Gb of sequence data and 100 million or so unique TCR beta sequences from approximately 180 million T cells were reported. The T cell repertoires of 670 or so subjects were profiled by immunosequencing and related to cytomegalovirus serostatus. Donor age, sex, ethnicity and CMV serostatus were collected together with the repertoire data. Rather than using new phenotypic data, the later analysis identified candidate immune exposures from TCR beta sequences and from how often those sequences occurred across donors. All discovery cohort repertoires had been generated on a single sequencing platform. Class I and class II HLA loci were covered by the typing at four-digit resolution. In an earlier analysis of a few hundred of the donors, high-throughput TCR beta sequencing was used to judge whether each TCR beta V gene segment behaved as functional or pseudogenic. The study combined high-throughput TCR immunosequencing, statistical association of individual TCRs with disease status, and machine learning to predict cytomegalovirus infection status. A later analysis re-examined previously published TCR beta repertoires from roughly 720 donors and added high-resolution HLA genotyping to investigate patterns of TCR occurrence. Genome-wide SNP genotypes for about 65% of the 666 donors were used in a later genetic analysis, which treated that subset as a discovery cohort. Among under 450 genotyped donors of the cohort, an average of around 240,000 unique TCR beta nucleotide sequences were sequenced per donor, roughly 20% of them non-productive. Of the 300 to 500 genotyped donors, 70% to 90% were placed in the genetic ancestry cluster associated with self-reported Caucasian donors. Besides the first cohort of around 670 subjects, a separate validation cohort made up of over 95 different subjects was used. Typing coverage differed by locus: A, B, C, DRB1 and DQB1 were typed in roughly 629-640 donors, DQA1 in 500 to 550, DPA1 in 600 to 610, and DPB1 in just under 490. The study aimed to test whether cataloging public T cell receptors could reveal signatures of past pathogen exposure. Roughly 310 gigabases of sequencing data and 80 million or so unique TCR sequences were included in an early release covering 500 to 750 HLA-typed donors. Several DR-DQ haplotypes were handled as single units for association and clustering because linkage in the cohort was strong.

The cohort was made up of about 670 healthy bone marrow donors. Cohort members were all nominally healthy when sampled, although unrecorded immune exposures were likely present. The donor tested CMV seropositive, placing the donor among the roughly 300 seropositive members of the cohort. A peripheral blood sample was collected from each donor, and TCR beta sequencing was performed on peripheral blood mononuclear cells. The Qiagen DNeasy Blood Extraction Kit was used to extract genomic DNA from the blood cell samples. Inclusive of the bounding cysteine and phenylalanine, the CDR3 is 14 residues long. The kept DNA is CDR3 alone, 42 bases in frame from the first base. CDR1 MNHNS and CDR2 SASEGT were looked up in the germline V gene. V is shortened by 0 bases, J by 7 bases, and the region joining them spans 11 bases. Study-level results and caveats: Broadly in line with IMGT annotations, most TCR beta V segments showed up in productive rearrangements about 87% or about 30% of the time in an earlier analysis of some 590 of the donors. According to a later analysis, TCR association rates differed among HLA loci, with DRB1 alleles showing the most associated TCRs and HLA-C alleles showing the fewest. In both the original and validation cohorts, the classifier was reported to diagnose cytomegalovirus status with high specificity and sensitivity. A further reported finding was that TCR beta sequences accurately predicted the HLA-A and HLA-B alleles for most subjects in the first cohort. The earlier analysis of approximately 540 of the donors excluded some 15 rarely observed V segments, including chromosome 9 orphons, because counts were too low. In a later analysis, most CMV-associated TCR beta chains were found to appear HLA-restricted, with HLA associations seemingly driven largely by CMV exposure. Compared with the roughly 670-donor mean, donors in an Asian-associated ancestry cluster had fewer N-insertions in productive TCRs, according to a later genetic analysis. A later analysis reported that several top co-occurrence clusters appeared linked to parvovirus B19, influenza, CMV and Epstein-Barr virus. In vitro tests confirmed that a few of the cytomegalovirus-associated TCR beta chains recognize cytomegalovirus antigens. Some IMGT-functional V segments, including TRBV6-2 and TRBV6-3, could not be told apart with the 87-base-pair reads, so those segments were excluded. Assigning TCR associations to individual alleles was difficult when HLA alleles, especially DR and DQ, strongly co-occurred. In a later analysis, around 17,000 TCR beta sequences were associated with specific HLA alleles at a false discovery rate of 0.05. Most TCR sequences were observed very rarely across donors, whereas some public TCRs were present in many individuals. The sequencing pipeline was judged likely to have produced a cluster of highly shared sequence variants as a technical artifact. It was suggested by the authors that the approach could potentially be generalized to other disease states and immunological phenotypes. HLA typing was unavailable for some donors at each locus, so association tests used only the typed subset. V-gene and J-gene trimming of TCR beta chains was associated with a missense DCLRE1C variant in a later genetic analysis, and the association was replicated in an independent cohort. The cohort was sequenced for TCR beta chains only, and without alpha or paired-chain data the features that could be detected were limited. The only immune exposure information available for the cohort was CMV serostatus. Sequencing depth was assumed to be roughly uniform across donors in the presence/absence analyses, though that assumption may not hold. In a later analysis, HLA-associated TCR beta chains showed more clonal expansion and lower generation probabilities than non-associated chains that were equally common. Linkage disequilibrium might explain the correlated functional status among segregating V segments, but an unknown experimental factor could not be ruled out. In the study, 164 TCR beta chains were listed as associated with cytomegalovirus.

The chain joins TRBV6-1 to TRBJ2-3; a confident D gene designation cannot be given. This receptor was taken from a woman between 45 and 65 years old in good health and CMV-seropositive. Sequencing was performed on PBMCs. The bases are TGTGCCAGCAGTGAAGCTAAGCTCACGTATACGCAGTATTTT. Its translation reads: CASSEAKLTYTQYF.